The 2 T cell receptor beta chains below all came from one sample that was sequenced in a study of CD8+ T cells in alopecia areata. Investigators isolated RNA and reverse transcribed it into cDNA to act as the sequencing template. Some clones are missing from TCRdb's copy, which holds only in-frame ones; the method was immunoSEQ multiplex PCR. The profile shows over 100,000 clones, around 56% of them singletons. Treatment in this sample: oral pan-JAK inhibitor, 5-10 mg twice daily. Sequences were derived from CD4+ T cells sorted from blood, sampled at week 4, from a patient treated with tofacitinib. The receptors derive from a human donor with alopecia areata.

The chain uses TRBV30 and TRBJ2-7; D is unclear. The ends were cut back, 2 bases at V and 4 bases at J, with 6 bases in the middle. CDR1 and CDR2 (germline): GTSNPN, SVGIG (reference sequence). CDR3 size: 11 residues. The CDR3 bases are TGTGCCTGGAGTATTATGTACGAGCAGTACTTC. Translation gives CAWSIMYEQYF. The variable domain in full, completed from reference TRBV30 and TRBJ2-7, reads SQTIHQWPATLVQPVGSPLSLECTVEGTSNPNLYWYRQAAGRGLQLLFYSVGIGQISSEVPQNLSASRPQDRQFILSSKKLLLSDSGFYLCAWSIMYEQYFGPGTRLTVT.

J is TRBJ1-4 and V is TRBV4-1; TRBD1 might be the D (6 bases). The CDR3 contains 15 residues. Trimming pared 4 bases from V and 3 bases from J, leaving 12 bases between. CDR1 is MGHRA and CDR2 is YSYEKL in the germline V gene. The DNA for the CDR3 is TGCGCCAGCAGCCTTGCGTGGGGGCCTAATGAAAAACTGTTTTTT. This translates into CASSLAWGPNEKLFF.